This section outlines one T cell receptor beta chain sequence together with its context. Its antigen specificity is not known. There are no base qualities to consult, and no much larger clone falls within one base. The time point label here, explained by the study, means: baseline before first vaccination. Samples from vaccinated people were obtained from the UK trials COV001 and COV002, which included a single-blind randomized controlled phase 2/3 trial of AZD1222 (ChAdOx1 nCoV-19) in healthy adults. For TCRbeta chain sequencing, PBMC samples from trial participants were taken at day 0 and at day 28 after the second dose. The germline V and J ends show losses of 5 bases and 7 bases respectively, and no gene match explains 8 bases of the junction. Sequences LNHDA (CDR1) and SQIVND (CDR2) are obtained from the germline V gene (reference sequence). The CDR3 goes from the cysteine to the phenylalanine over 15 residues. Just the 45-base CDR3 DNA is kept, in frame starting at base 1.

This sample is drawn from a study of T cell responses to AZD1222 COVID-19 vaccine (dated by TCRdb to about 2021). About the full investigation: Because spike-specific TCR depth and breadth did not differ between the two schedules, AZD1222 recipients who got a second dose at roughly 4 weeks were pooled with those who got a second dose at roughly 12 weeks. A total of 233 trial participants underwent TCR sequencing, of whom 207 received two doses of AZD1222 and some 25 received two doses of the MenACWY control vaccine. Enrollment into the trials was organized by age into subgroups of 18-55, 56-69 and 70-plus years, and those subgroups contained about 160, 30 and 59 TCR-sequenced participants, respectively.

The CDR3 regions of human TCRbeta chains were subjected to immunosequencing. The published analysis was carried out like this. Repertoire TCRs were checked for matches against a reference library of SARS-CoV-2-specific TCRs that had been generated using the MIRA antigen-specificity platform. Breadth was defined as the fraction of unique TCRs that were SARS-CoV-2-associated. Depth was defined as the fraction of total T cells that were SARS-CoV-2-associated. Using the MIRA data, each spike-specific TCR was mapped to the spike region that the TCR reacts to and placed in a CD4 or CD8 class. Log10-transformed breadth and depth values were compared by one-way ANOVA with Sidak's multiple comparisons tests. Here the immuneACCESS table is served through TCRdb, limited to in-frame sequences with V and J called. Missing clones are a known gap in these copies; in checked studies unresolved V genes cover under half, and the rest lacks a known reason. That table furnishes V, J and clone size, whereas the DNA furnished D and trimming. The sample records 95,000 to 150,000 clones, roughly 84% of which are singletons. Together, the top ten hold approximately 9.2% of the sample.

Summary of the overall study and its limitations: Spike-specific TCR breadth and depth rose significantly after two AZD1222 doses compared with day 0 and with MenACWY recipients. Participants were mostly white British, with more females than males. The authors suggested clonal diversity may have been underestimated. Reportedly, close to half of the unique spike-specific TCRs recognized epitopes lying outside the regions that are mutated in the B.1.351 and B.1.1.7 variants. The 56-69-year group was small, and its depth increase did not reach significance, likely because of low power. Conclusions about previously exposed vaccinees were limited because only six or seven AZD1222 recipients were SARS-CoV-2 seropositive at baseline. CD4 TCRs associated with the vaccine covered the entire spike protein, and the dominant responses were in regions 160-218 and 743-854. No day 14 peak-response samples were available, so repertoires were characterized only after the peak T cell response.

This receptor was taken from an adult in good health. The chain employs TRBV19 and TRBJ2-1; a stretch of 10 junction bases matches TRBD2. The sequences come from peripheral blood, collected on day 0 of AZD1222 vaccination. The CDR3 in this case is CASSFPSGGGNEQFF. The sequence in DNA is TGTGCCAGTAGTTTCCCTAGCGGGGGAGGTAATGAGCAGTTCTTC.